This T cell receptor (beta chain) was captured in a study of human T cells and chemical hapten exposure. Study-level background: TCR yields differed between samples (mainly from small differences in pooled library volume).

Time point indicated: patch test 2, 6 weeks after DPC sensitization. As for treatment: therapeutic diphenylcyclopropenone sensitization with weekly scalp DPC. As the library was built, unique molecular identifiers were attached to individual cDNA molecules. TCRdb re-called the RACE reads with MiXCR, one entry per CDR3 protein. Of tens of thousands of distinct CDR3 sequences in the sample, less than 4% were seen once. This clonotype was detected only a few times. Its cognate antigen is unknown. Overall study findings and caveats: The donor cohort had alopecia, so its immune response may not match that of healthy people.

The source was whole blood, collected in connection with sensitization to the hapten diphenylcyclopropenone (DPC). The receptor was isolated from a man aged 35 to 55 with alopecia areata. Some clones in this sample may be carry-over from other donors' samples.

CDR3 nucleotide sequence: TGTGCCAGCAGACCCGGGGTGAGCAATCAGCCCCAGCATTTT. Its translation: CASRPGVSNQPQHF. This chain connects TRBV12-3 or TRBV12-4 to TRBJ1-5; unclear D gene. Trimming removed 6 bases from V and 1 base from J, with 10 bases in between. This CDR3 has 14 amino acids.